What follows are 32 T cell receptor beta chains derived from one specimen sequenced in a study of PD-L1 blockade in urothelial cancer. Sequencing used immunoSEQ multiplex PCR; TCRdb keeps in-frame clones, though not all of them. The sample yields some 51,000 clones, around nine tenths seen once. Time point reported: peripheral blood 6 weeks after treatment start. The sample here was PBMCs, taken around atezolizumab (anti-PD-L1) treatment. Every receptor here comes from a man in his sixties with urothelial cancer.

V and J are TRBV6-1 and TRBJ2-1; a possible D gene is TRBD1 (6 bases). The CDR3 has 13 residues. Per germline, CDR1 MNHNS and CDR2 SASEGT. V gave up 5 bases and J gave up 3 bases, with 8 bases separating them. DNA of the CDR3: TGTGCCAGCAGTCAACAGGGCTACAATGAGCAGTTCTTC. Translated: CASSQQGYNEQFF.

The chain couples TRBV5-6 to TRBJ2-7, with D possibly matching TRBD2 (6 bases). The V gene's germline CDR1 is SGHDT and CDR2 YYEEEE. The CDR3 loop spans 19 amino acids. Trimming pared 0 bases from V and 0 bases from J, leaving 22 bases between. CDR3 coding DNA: TGTGCCAGCAGCTTGGCGATTACTAGCACACCATCAAGCTCCTACGAGCAGTACTTC. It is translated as CASSLAITSTPSSSYEQYF.

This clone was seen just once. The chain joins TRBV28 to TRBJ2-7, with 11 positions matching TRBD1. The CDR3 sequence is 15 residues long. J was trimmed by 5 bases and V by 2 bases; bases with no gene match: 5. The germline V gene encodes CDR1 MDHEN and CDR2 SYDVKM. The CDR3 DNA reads TGTGCCAGCAGTTTAGCGGGACAGGGGGTCCACGAGCAGTACTTC. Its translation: CASSLAGQGVHEQYF.

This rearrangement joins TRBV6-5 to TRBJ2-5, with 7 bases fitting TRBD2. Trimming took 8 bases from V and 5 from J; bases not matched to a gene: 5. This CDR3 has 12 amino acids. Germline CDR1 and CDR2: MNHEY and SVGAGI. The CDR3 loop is CASWEGPETQYF. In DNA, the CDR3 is TGTGCCAGCTGGGAGGGCCCGGAGACCCAGTACTTC.

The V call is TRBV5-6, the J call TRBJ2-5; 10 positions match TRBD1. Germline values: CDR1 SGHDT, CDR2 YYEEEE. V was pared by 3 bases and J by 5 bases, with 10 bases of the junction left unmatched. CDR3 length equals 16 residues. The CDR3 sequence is CASSWGKTGGRETQYF. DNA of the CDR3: TGTGCCAGCAGCTGGGGGAAGACAGGGGGCAGGGAGACCCAGTACTTC.

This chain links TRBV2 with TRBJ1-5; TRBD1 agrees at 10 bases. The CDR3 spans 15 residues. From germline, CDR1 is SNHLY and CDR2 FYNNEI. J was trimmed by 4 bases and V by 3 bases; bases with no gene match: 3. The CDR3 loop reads CASSDGGQGNQPQHF. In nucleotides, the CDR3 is TGTGCCAGCAGTGATGGGGGACAGGGGAATCAGCCCCAGCATTTT.

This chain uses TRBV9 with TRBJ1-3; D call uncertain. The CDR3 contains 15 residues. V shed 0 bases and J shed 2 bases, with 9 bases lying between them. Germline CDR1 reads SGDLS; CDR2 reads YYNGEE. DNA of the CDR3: TGTGCCAGCAGCGTAGGCGGGGAAGCTGGAAACACCATATATTTT. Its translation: CASSVGGEAGNTIYF.

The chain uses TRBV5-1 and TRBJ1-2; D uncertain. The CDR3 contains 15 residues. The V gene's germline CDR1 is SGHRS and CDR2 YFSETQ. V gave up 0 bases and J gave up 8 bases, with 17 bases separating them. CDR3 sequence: CASSLGDTLDGGYTF. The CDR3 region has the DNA TGCGCCAGCAGCTTGGGTGACACACTCGATGGGGGCTACACCTTC.

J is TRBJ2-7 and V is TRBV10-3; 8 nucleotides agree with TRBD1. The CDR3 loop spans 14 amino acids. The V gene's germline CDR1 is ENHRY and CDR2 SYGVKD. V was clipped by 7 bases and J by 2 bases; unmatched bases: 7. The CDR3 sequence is CAIKGDRTAYEQYF. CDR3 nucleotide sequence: TGTGCCATCAAGGGGGACAGGACTGCCTACGAGCAGTACTTC.

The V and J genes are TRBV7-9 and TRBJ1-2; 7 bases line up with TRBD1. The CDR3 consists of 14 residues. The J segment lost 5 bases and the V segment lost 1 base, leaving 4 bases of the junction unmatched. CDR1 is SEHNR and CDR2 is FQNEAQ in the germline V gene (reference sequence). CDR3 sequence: CASSLGDRVYGYTF. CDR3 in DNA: TGTGCCAGCAGCTTAGGGGACAGAGTTTATGGCTACACCTTC.

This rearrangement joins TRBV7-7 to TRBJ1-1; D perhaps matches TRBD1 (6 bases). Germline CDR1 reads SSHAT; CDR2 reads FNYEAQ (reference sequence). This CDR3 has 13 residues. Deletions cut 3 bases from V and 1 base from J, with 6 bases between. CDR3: CASSLGQNTEAFF. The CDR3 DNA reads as TGTGCCAGCAGCTTGGGACAGAACACTGAAGCTTTCTTT.

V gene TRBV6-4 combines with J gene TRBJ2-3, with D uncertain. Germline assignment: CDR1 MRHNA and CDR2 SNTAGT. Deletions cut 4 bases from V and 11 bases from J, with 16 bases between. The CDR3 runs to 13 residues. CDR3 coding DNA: TGTGCCAGCAGTGCCACGACTTTAACCCGGCAGTATTTT. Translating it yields CASSATTLTRQYF.

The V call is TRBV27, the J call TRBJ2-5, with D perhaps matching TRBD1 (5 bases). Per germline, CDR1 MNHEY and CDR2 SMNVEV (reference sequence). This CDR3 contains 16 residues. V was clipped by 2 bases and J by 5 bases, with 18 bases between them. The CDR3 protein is CASSLDAPTASETQYF. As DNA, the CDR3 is TGTGCCAGCAGTTTAGATGCCCCGACAGCTTCCGAGACCCAGTACTTC.

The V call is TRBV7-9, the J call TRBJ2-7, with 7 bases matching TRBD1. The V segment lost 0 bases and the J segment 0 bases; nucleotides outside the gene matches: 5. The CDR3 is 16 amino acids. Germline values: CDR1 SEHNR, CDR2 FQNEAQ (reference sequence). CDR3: CASSLAGQTTSYEQYF. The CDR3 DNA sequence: TGTGCCAGCAGCTTAGCGGGACAGACCACCTCCTACGAGCAGTACTTC. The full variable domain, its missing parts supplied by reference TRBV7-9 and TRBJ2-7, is DTGVSQNPRHKITKRGQNVTFRCDPISEHNRLYWYRQTLGQGPEFLTYFQNEAQLEKSRLLSDRFSAERPKGSFSTLEIQRTEQGDSAMYLCASSLAGQTTSYEQYFGPGTRLTVT.

The CDR3 is CASSRPGLAAYEQYF. The DNA of the CDR3 is TGTGCCAGCAGCCGTCCGGGACTAGCGGCCTACGAGCAGTACTTC. The chain has TRBV7-2 and TRBJ2-7, with TRBD2 matching over 11 bases. Losses at the gene ends were 5 bases for V and 2 bases for J; bases not matched to a gene: 5. From germline, CDR1 is SGHTA and CDR2 FQGNSA. This CDR3 region has 15 residues.

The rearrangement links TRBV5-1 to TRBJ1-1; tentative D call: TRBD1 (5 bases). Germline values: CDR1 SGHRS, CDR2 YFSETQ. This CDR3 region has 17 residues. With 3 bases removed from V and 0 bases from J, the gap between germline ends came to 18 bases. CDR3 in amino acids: CASSSHDRPILNTEAFF. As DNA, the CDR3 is TGCGCCAGCAGCTCCCACGACAGACCGATTCTGAACACTGAAGCTTTCTTT.

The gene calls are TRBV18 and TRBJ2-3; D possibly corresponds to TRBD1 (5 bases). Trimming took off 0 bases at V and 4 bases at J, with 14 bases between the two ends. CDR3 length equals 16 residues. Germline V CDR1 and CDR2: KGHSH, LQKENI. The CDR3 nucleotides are TGTGCCAGCTCACCACCAACTGGGGCCGTCGCAGATACGCAGTATTTT. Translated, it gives CASSPPTGAVADTQYF.

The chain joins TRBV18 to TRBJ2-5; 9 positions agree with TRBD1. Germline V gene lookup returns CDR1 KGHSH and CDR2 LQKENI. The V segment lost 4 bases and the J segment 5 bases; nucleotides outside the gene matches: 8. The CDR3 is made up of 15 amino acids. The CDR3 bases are TGTGCCAGCTCACAAGGACAGGGGACGGTGGAGACCCAGTACTTC. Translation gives CASSQGQGTVETQYF.

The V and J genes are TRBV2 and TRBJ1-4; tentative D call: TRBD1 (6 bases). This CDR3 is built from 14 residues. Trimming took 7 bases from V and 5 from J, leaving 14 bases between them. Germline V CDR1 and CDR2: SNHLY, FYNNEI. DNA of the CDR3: TGTGCCAGCAAATTATCAACAGGGAATGAAAAACTGTTTTTT. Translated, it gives CASKLSTGNEKLFF.

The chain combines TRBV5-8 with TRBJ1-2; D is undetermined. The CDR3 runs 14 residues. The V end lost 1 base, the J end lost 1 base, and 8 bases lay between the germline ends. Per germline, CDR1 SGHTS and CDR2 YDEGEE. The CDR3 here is CASSLLSLNYGYTF. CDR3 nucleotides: TGTGCCAGCAGCTTGCTCTCCCTTAACTATGGCTACACCTTC.

CDR3 DNA: TGTGCCAGCAGGGCCCCTGGTAGCGCCCTCCAAGAGACCCAGTACTTC. Translation: CASRAPGSALQETQYF. This chain links TRBV7-6 with TRBJ2-5; TRBD2 might be the D (5 bases). The germline CDR1 and CDR2 sequences are SGHVS and FNYEAQ. Trimming shortened V by 6 bases and J by 1 base, and 18 bases separated the two germline ends. The CDR3 extends over 16 amino acids.

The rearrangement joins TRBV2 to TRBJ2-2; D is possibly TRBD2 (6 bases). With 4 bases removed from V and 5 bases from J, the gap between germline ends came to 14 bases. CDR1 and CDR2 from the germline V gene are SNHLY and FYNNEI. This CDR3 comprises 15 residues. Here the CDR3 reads CASSGSGRRTGELFF. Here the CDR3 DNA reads TGTGCCAGCAGTGGCAGCGGGCGACGTACCGGGGAGCTGTTTTTT.

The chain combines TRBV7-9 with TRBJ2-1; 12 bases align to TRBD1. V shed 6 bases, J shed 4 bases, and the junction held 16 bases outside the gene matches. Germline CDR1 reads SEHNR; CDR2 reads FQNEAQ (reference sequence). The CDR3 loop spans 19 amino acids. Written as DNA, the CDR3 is TGTGCCAGCAGGGGGGACAGGGGGCGAGGTGGTCGAGGGTACAATGAGCAGTTCTTC. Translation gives CASRGDRGRGGRGYNEQFF.

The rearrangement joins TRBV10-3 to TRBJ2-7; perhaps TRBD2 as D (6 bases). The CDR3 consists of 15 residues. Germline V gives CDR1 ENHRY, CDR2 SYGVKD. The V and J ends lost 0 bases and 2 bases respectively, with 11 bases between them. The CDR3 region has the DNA TGTGCCATCAGTGAGTCGGGGACTTCCCCCTACGAGCAGTACTTC. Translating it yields CAISESGTSPYEQYF.

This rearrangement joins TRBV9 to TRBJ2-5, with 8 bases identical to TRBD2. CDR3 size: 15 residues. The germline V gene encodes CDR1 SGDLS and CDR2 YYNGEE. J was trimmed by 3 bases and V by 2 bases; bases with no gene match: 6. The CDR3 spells CASSVRGVLEETQYF. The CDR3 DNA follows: TGTGCCAGCAGCGTGCGGGGGGTTCTAGAAGAGACCCAGTACTTC.

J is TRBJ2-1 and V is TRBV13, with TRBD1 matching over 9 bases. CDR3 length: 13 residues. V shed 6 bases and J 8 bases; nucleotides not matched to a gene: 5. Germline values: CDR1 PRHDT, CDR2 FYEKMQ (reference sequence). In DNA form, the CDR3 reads TGTGCCAGCAGTCCGGGACAGGGCTATGAGCAGTTCTTC. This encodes CASSPGQGYEQFF. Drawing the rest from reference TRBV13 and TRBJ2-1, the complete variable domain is AAGVIQSPRHLIKEKRETATLKCYPIPRHDTVYWYQQGPGQDPQFLISFYEKMQSDKGSIPDRFSAQQFSDYHSELNMSSLELGDSALYFCASSPGQGYEQFFGPGTRLTVL.

The CDR3 sequence: CASSSKQGNEQYF. The CDR3 DNA reads as TGTGCCAGCAGCTCCAAACAGGGAAACGAGCAGTACTTC. V is TRBV11-2 and J is TRBJ2-7; D is perhaps TRBD1 (6 bases). V lost 4 bases and J lost 5, with 12 bases in between. CDR1 and CDR2 (germline): SGHAT, FQNNGV. The CDR3 totals 13 residues. The entire variable domain, with the rest obtained from reference TRBV11-2 and TRBJ2-7, is as follows: EAGVAQSPRYKIIEKRQSVAFWCNPISGHATLYWYQQILGQGPKLLIQFQNNGVVDDSQLPKDRFSAERLKGVDSTLKIQPAKLEDSAVYLCASSSKQGNEQYFGPGTRLTVT.

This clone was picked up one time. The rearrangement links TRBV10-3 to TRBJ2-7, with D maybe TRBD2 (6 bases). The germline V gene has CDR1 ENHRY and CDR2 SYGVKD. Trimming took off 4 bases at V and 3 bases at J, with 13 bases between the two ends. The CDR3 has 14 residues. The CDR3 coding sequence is TGTGCCATCAGTGGAAGAGCGGAGGGCTACGAGCAGTACTTC. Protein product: CAISGRAEGYEQYF.

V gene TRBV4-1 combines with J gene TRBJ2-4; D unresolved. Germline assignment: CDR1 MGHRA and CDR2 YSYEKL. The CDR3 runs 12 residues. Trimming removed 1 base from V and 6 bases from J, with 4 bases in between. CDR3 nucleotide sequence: TGCGCCAGCAGCCAAGTCGGAAACATTCAGTACTTC. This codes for CASSQVGNIQYF.

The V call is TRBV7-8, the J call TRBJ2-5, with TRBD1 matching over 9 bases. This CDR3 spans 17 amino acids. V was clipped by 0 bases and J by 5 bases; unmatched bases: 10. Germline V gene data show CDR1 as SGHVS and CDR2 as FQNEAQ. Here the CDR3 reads CASSLAHGQGLGETQYF. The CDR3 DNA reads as TGTGCCAGCAGCTTAGCGCACGGACAGGGGTTAGGGGAGACCCAGTACTTC.

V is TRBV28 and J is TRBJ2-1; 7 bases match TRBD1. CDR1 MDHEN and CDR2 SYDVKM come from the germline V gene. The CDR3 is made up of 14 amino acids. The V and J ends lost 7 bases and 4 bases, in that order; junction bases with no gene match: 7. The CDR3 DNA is TGTGCCAGCACCGTCGGGACAGCGTACAATGAGCAGTTCTTC. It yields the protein CASTVGTAYNEQFF.

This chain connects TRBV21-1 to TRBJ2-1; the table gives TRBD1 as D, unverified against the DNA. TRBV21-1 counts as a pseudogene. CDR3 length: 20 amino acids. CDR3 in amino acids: CASSKRRTGRHTYSYNEQFF. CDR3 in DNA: TGTGCCAGCAGCAAAAGGCGGACAGGGCGGCATACTTACTCCTACAATGAGCAGTTCTTC.